One and the same sample provided the 8 T cell receptor beta chains below, sequenced in a study of early T cells in non-severe SARS-CoV-2 infection. TCRdb re-analysed the 5' RACE reads in MiXCR, keeping a single row per CDR3 protein. The table lists about 83,000 distinct CDR3 sequences, around 12% of them singletons. Material for sequencing was whole blood. These receptors originate from an adult who was a healthcare worker with PCR-confirmed SARS-CoV-2 infection or an uninfected control (not recorded which).

In this sample, this clonotype turned up once. The V call is TRBV9, the J call TRBJ2-1; TRBD2 aligns across 9 bases. V shed 7 bases and J 9 bases; nucleotides not matched to a gene: 8. Germline lookup yields CDR1 SGDLS and CDR2 YYNGEE. CDR3 length: 13 amino acids. Here the CDR3 reads CASSPAGGTEQFF. The CDR3 DNA follows: TGTGCCAGCTCCCCAGCGGGAGGTACTGAGCAGTTCTTC. The whole variable domain, filled in from reference TRBV9 and TRBJ2-1, reads DSGVTQTPKHLITATGQRVTLRCSPRSGDLSVYWYQQSLDQGLQFLIQYYNGEERAKGNILERFSAQQFPDLHSELNLSSLELGDSALYFCASSPAGGTEQFFGPGTRLTVL.

This clonotype was counted a few times. The CDR3: CASSPWGLALTDTQYF. The CDR3 region has the DNA TGTGCCAGCAGCCCCTGGGGACTAGCCCTCACAGATACGCAGTATTTT. The V call is TRBV7-9, the J call TRBJ2-3, with 9 bases aligning to TRBD2. The CDR3 covers 16 residues. The V gene's germline CDR1 is SEHNR and CDR2 FQNEAQ (reference sequence). Germline trimming cut 5 bases from V and 2 bases from J; bases unmatched to any gene: 8.

This sequence joins TRBV7-3 and TRBJ2-1; D remains unclear. The CDR3 runs to 13 residues. The germline V gene has CDR1 SGHTA and CDR2 FQGTGA. Trimming removed 2 bases from V and 5 bases from J, with 7 bases in between. The CDR3 sequence is CASSLGPNNEQFF. Here the CDR3 DNA reads TGTGCCAGCAGCTTAGGGCCCAACAATGAGCAGTTCTTC.

V and J are TRBV6-1 and TRBJ1-5; 7 nucleotides agree with TRBD1. The V segment lost 11 bases and the J segment 3 bases; nucleotides outside the gene matches: 4. CDR1 is MNHNS, CDR2 SASEGT, per germline. This CDR3 is built from 12 residues. The CDR3 region is CAGGTDNQPQHF. The DNA of the CDR3 is TGTGCCGGTGGGACAGACAATCAGCCCCAGCATTTT.

This clonotype was picked up a small number of times. V and J are TRBV29-1 and TRBJ2-5; 7 bases map to TRBD1. Germline lookup yields CDR1 SQVTM and CDR2 ANQGSEA. The junction had 4 bases not matched to a gene; V was cut back by 7 bases and J by 2 bases. The CDR3 runs to 12 residues. The CDR3 region has the DNA TGCAGCGCCCGACAGGGACAAGAGACCCAGTACTTC. This sequence encodes CSARQGQETQYF.

In this sample, this clonotype turned up a few times. The chain recombines TRBV12-3 or TRBV12-4 with TRBJ2-3; 9 positions agree with TRBD1. There are 17 residues in the CDR3. The V and J ends lost 5 bases and 1 base, in that order; junction bases with no gene match: 10. This CDR3 is CASSAGTGYPGTDTQYF. Written as DNA, the CDR3 is TGTGCCAGCAGTGCCGGGACAGGGTATCCCGGCACAGATACGCAGTATTTT.

The rearrangement joins TRBV19 to TRBJ1-2, with 10 bases that match TRBD1. Germline CDR1 LNHDA, CDR2 SQIVND (reference sequence). Germline trimming cut 0 bases from V and 4 bases from J; bases unmatched to any gene: 8. This CDR3 spans 17 amino acids. The CDR3 nucleotides read TGTGCCAGTAGTATAGATCTTGGGACAGGGGCAACCTATGGCTACACCTTC. Protein sequence: CASSIDLGTGATYGYTF.

This chain links TRBV7-2 with TRBJ2-1, with D perhaps TRBD1 (5 bases). Deletions cut 7 bases from V and 4 bases from J, with 17 bases between. CDR3 length: 15 amino acids. CDR1 is SGHTA and CDR2 is FQGNSA in the germline V gene. In nucleotides, the CDR3 is TGTGCCAGCACCGAAAGGCGAGACAGATACAATGAGCAGTTCTTC. Encoded protein: CASTERRDRYNEQFF.